The rows below give T cell receptor beta chains drawn from one sample of a study of blood T cell repertoires in COVID-19. This table comes from immunoSEQ multiplex PCR, and its TCRdb copy is limited to in-frame clones, with some not included. The data hold about 220,000 clones, with roughly four fifths observed a single time. The sequenced sample was PBMCs or T cells enriched from blood (not recorded which). These receptors came from a woman between 55 and 75 years old who had recovered from COVID-19. Each CDR3 is given without its conserved first and last residue. The order of the fields is D gene, V gene, CDR3 protein. The D gene is left open where the match is weak.

TRBD1 | TRBV7-2 | ASSPRGQGKYEQY
- | TRBV18 | ASSPEVISVGAYQPQH
TRBD1 | TRBV6-5 | ASTDRAAYQPQH
TRBD1 | TRBV28 | ASSSRTGNTGELF
TRBD1 | TRBV19 | ASTIRTGATDTQY
- | TRBV29-1 | SVEEGDYEQY
TRBD1 | TRBV5-8 | ASSLSFGTGGSGYT
- | TRBV27 | ASRQSSYNEQF
- | TRBV11-3 | ASSLEGGTEAF
- | TRBV5-4 | ASSWNRVEGSPLH
- | TRBV5-6 | ASSRLGTSTGELF
TRBD1 | TRBV6-5 | ASSYGTGGAYEQY
TRBD2 | TRBV9 | ASSPRLAAPSYNEQF
- | TRBV10-3 | AISVRGTPLDEQF
- | TRBV7-2 | ASSLGLASYEQY
TRBD2 | TRBV4-1 | ASSAPTSGRGYEQF
TRBD1 | TRBV12-3/TRBV12-4 | ASRSTGGTEAF
TRBD2 | TRBV10-2 | ASMRTSAAYEQY
TRBD1 | TRBV4-3 | ASSTRDRGFGELF
- | TRBV7-2 | ASSPLFAGEAF
- | TRBV5-1 | ASSLGQNYEQY
- | TRBV20-1 | SASGLQNTGELF
- | TRBV2 | ASSEAGQGNQPQH
TRBD2 | TRBV6-5 | ASSYNGLVGEQY
- | TRBV19 | ASSIETETDQPQH
- | TRBV4-1 | ASSLGLTYEQY
- | TRBV5-1 | ASSLSGSSYNSPLH
TRBD1 | TRBV7-2 | ASSLPGTGGNQPQH
TRBD2 | TRBV10-2 | ASSESASGRETQY
TRBD1 | TRBV5-1 | ASRNAGGTEAF
TRBD1 | TRBV19 | ASSAGTVYGYT
- | TRBV19 | ASLRGGSNTGELF
TRBD1 | TRBV5-6 | ASRSGGVGTGELF
TRBD2 | TRBV6-2/TRBV6-3 | ASSYRSGGARYNEQF
- | TRBV29-1 | SVQPDNLLGYT
- | TRBV5-4 | ASSPLAEETQY
TRBD1 | TRBV10-1 | ASSRDRGTGELF
- | TRBV4-3 | ASSQDRFSYNSPLH